This TCR beta chain was profiled in a study of regulatory T cells in long-lasting Graves disease. Study results and caveats: Patients whose Graves' disease persisted exhibited lower TCR diversity than those newly diagnosed.

Time point reported: persistent/refractory GD, antithyroid drugs over 5 years with positive TRAb. RNA extracted from PBMCs served as the sequencing template. About this clonotype itself: Its antigen is still unknown.

The CDR3 is made up of 19 amino acids. Germline V lookup: CDR1 DFQATT, CDR2 SNEGSKA (reference sequence). The V end lost 2 bases, the J end lost 0 bases, and 22 bases lay between the germline ends. Arm-PCR of CDR3 regions with iRepertoire HTBI primers generated TCR beta libraries. TCRdb called the multiplex PCR reads again in MiXCR, with one record for every CDR3 protein. The sample lists roughly 500,000 distinct CDR3 sequences, about 22% occurring once. This TCR came from a female donor with Graves disease. This specimen was peripheral blood mononuclear cells (PBMCs), taken when the disease was refractory, from a patient treated with antithyroid drugs. The V and J genes are TRBV20-1 and TRBJ1-4; possibly TRBD1 for D (5 bases). The CDR3 region has the DNA TGCAGTGCTAGACCGGGACGGAGGCTGAGTAACCCAACTAATGAAAAACTGTTTTTT. This encodes CSARPGRRLSNPTNEKLFF.